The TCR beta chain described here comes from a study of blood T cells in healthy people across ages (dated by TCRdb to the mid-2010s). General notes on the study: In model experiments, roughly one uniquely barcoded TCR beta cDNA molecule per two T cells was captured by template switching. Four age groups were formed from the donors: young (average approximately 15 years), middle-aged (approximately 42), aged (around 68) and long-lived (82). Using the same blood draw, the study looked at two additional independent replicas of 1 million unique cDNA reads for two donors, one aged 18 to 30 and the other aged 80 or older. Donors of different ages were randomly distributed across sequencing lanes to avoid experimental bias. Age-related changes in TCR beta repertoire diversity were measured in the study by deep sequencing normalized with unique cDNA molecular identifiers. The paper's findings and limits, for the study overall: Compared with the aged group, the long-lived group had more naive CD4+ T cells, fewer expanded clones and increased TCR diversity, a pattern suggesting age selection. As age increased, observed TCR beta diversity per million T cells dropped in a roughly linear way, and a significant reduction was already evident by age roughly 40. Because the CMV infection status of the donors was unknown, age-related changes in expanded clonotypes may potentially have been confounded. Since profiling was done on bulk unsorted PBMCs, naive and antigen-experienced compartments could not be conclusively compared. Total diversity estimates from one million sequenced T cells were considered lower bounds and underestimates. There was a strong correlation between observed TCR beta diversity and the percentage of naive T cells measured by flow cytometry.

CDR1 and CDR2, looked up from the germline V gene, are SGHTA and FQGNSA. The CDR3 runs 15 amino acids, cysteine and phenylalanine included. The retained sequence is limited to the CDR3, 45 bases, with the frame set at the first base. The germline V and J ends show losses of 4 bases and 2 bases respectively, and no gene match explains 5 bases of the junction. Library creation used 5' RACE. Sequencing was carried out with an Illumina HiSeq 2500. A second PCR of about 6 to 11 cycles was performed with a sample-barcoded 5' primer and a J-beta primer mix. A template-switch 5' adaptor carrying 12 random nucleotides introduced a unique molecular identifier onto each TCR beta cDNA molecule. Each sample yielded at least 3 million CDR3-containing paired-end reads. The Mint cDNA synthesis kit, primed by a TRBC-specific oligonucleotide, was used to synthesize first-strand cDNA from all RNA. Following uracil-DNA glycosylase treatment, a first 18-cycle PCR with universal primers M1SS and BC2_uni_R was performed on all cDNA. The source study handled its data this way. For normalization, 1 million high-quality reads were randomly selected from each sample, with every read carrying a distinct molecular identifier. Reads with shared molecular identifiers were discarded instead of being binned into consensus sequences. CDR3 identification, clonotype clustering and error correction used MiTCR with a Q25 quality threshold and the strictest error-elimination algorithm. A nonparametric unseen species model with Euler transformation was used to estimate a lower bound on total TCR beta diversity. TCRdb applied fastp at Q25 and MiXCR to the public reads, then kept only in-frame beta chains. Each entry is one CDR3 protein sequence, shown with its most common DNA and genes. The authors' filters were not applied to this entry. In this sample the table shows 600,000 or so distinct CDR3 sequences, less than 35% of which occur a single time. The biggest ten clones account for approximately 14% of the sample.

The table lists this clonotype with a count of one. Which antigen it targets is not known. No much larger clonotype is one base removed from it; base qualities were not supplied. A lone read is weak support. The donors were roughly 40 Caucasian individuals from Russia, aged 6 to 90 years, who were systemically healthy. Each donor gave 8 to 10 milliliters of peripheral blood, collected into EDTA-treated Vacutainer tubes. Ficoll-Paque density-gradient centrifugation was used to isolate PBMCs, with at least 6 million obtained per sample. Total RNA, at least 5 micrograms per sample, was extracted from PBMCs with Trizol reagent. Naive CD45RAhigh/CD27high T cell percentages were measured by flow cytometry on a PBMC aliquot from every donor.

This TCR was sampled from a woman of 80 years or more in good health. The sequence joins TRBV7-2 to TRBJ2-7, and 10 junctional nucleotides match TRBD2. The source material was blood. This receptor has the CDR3 CASSWSGRGAYEQYF. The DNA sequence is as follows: TGTGCCAGCAGCTGGAGCGGGAGGGGGGCCTACGAGCAGTACTTC. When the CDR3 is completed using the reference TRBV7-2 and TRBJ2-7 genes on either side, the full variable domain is GAGVSQSPSNKVTEKGKDVELRCDPISGHTALYWYRQSLGQGLEFLIYFQGNSAPDKSGLPSDRFSAERTGGSVSTLTIQRTQQEDSAVYLCASSWSGRGAYEQYFGPGTRLTVT.